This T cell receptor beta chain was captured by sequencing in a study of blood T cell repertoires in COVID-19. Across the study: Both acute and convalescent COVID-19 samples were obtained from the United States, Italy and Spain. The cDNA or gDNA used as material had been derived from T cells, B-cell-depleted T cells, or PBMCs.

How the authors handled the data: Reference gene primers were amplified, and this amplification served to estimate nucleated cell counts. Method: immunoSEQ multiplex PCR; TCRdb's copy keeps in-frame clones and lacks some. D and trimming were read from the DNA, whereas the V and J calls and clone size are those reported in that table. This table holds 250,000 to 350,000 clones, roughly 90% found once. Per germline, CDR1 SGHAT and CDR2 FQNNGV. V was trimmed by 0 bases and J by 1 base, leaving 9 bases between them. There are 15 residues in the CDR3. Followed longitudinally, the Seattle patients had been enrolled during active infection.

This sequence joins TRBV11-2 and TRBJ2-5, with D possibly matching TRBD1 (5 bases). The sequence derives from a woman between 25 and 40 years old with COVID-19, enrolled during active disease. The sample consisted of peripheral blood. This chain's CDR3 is CASSLDLTAQETQYF. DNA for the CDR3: TGTGCCAGCAGCTTAGATCTGACAGCCCAAGAGACCCAGTACTTC. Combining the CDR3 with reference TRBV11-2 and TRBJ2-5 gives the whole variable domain EAGVAQSPRYKIIEKRQSVAFWCNPISGHATLYWYQQILGQGPKLLIQFQNNGVVDDSQLPKDRFSAERLKGVDSTLKIQPAKLEDSAVYLCASSLDLTAQETQYFGPGTRLLVL.